This record covers a single T cell receptor (beta chain). The sample comes from a study of CD8+CD57+ T cells in acquired aplastic anemia. Whole-study context: An average of 3.2 ug of DNA was obtained from sorted CD4+ and CD8+ cells.

Investigators profiled TCR beta VDJ and CDR3 from genomic DNA template. TCRdb re-analysed the reads in MiXCR, keeping a single row per CDR3 protein. This table has some 180,000 distinct CDR3 sequences, 55% to 65% appearing once. There are 17 residues in the CDR3. CDR1 is SGHVS, CDR2 FQNEAQ, per germline. V was shortened by 3 bases and J by 3 bases, with 19 bases between the two germline ends. Patients chosen for sequencing had shown CD8+CD57+ cell expansion by flow cytometry. The sample comprised sorted CD4+, CD8+, or CD8+CD57+ T cells (not recorded which) from PBMCs. This TCR came from a human donor with aplastic anemia. This chain joins TRBV7-8 and TRBJ2-3; D remains unclear. The CDR3 coding sequence is TGTGCCAGCAGCTTGAGTAGGCACAGAAGCTTGACAGATACGCAGTATTTT. The encoded protein is CASSLSRHRSLTDTQYF.